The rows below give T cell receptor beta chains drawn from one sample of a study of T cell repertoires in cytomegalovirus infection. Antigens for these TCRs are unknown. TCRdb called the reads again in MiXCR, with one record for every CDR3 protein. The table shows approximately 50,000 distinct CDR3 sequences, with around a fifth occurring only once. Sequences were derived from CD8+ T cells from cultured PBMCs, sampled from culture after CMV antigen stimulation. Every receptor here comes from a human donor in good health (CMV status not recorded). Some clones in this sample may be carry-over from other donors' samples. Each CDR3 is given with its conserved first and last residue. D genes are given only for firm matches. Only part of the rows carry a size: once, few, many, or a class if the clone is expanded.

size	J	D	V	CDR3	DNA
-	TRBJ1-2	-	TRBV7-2	CASSLVGVGPYTF	TGTGCCAGCAGCTTAGTGGGTGTGGGGCCATACACCTTC
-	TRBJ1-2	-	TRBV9	CASSVGGSTSQYGYTF	TGTGCCAGCAGCGTAGGAGGCAGCACTTCACAATATGGCTACACCTTC
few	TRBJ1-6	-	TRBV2	CASSEAEPADNSPLHF	TGTGCCAGCAGTGAAGCTGAGCCAGCTGATAATTCACCCCTCCACTTT
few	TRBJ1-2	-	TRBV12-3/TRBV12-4	CASSPGGTTNYGYTF	TGTGCCAGCAGCCCTGGGGGGACAACTAACTATGGCTACACCTTC
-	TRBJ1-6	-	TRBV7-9	CASSTLTGYNSPLHF	TGTGCCAGCAGCACACTAACAGGATATAATTCACCCCTCCACTTT
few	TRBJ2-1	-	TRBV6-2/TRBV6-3	CASMQGYNEQFF	TGTGCCAGCATGCAGGGTTACAATGAGCAGTTCTTC
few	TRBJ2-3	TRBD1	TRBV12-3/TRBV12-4	CASSPEGQLTDTQYF	TGTGCCAGCAGCCCCGAGGGACAGCTCACAGATACGCAGTATTTT
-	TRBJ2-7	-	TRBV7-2	CASSSDRPEFSYEQYF	TGTGCCAGCAGCTCAGACAGACCCGAGTTCTCCTACGAGCAGTACTTC
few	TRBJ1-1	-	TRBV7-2	CASSLARGPRNTEAFF	TGTGCCAGCAGCTTAGCGAGGGGACCCAGGAACACTGAAGCTTTCTTT
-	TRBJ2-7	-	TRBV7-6	CASSLLEGSSHEQYF	TGTGCCAGCAGCTTACTAGAGGGCAGTTCCCACGAGCAGTACTTC
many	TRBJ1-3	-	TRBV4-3	CASSQEASPGSGNTIYF	TGCGCCAGCAGCCAAGAGGCGTCGCCTGGCTCTGGAAACACCATATATTTT
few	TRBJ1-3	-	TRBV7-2	CASREAGNTIYF	TGTGCCAGCAGGGAAGCTGGAAACACCATATATTTT
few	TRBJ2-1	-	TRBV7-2	CASSPTGNPYNEQFF	TGTGCCAGCAGCCCTACAGGGAACCCCTACAATGAGCAGTTCTTC
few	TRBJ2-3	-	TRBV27	CASRGGSTDTQYF	TGTGCCAGCAGAGGGGGTAGCACAGATACGCAGTATTTT
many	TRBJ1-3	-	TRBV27	CASSLYGGGGNTIYF	TGTGCCAGCAGTTTATACGGGGGAGGTGGAAACACCATATATTTT
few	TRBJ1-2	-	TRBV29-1	CSVDPDNVGYGYTF	TGCAGCGTAGACCCGGATAACGTGGGCTATGGCTACACCTTC
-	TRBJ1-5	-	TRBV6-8	CASRRGNQPQHF	TGTGCCAGCAGAAGGGGCAATCAGCCCCAGCATTTT
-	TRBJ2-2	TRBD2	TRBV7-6	CATTRGGITGELFF	TGTGCCACGACCCGGGGGGGGATCACCGGGGAGCTGTTTTTT
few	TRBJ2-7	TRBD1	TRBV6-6	CASSLGTGFYEQYF	TGTGCCAGCAGTTTAGGGACAGGGTTCTACGAGCAGTACTTC
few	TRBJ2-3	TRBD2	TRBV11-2	CASSLVSAGVVGDTQYF	TGTGCCAGCAGCTTAGTTTCCGCGGGGGTAGTGGGAGATACGCAGTATTTT
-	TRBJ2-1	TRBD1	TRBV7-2	CASWPGRGHNEQFF	TGTGCCAGCTGGCCGGGCAGGGGGCACAATGAGCAGTTCTTC
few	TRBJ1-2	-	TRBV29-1	CSADGSRGGYTF	TGCAGCGCCGACGGCAGTCGGGGTGGCTACACCTTC
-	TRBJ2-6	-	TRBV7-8	CASSLEGVSQPLSGANVLTF	TGTGCCAGCAGCTTAGAAGGGGTCTCACAACCCCTCTCTGGGGCCAACGTCCTGACTTTC
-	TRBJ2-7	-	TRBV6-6	CASSDRRSRLYEQYF	TGTGCCAGCAGTGATCGGCGGAGCCGCCTTTACGAGCAGTACTTC
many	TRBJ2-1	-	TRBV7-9	CASSLAGTYNEQFF	TGTGCCAGCAGCTTAGCAGGGACCTACAATGAGCAGTTCTTC
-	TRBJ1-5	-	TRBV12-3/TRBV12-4	CASSLRDSNQPQHF	TGTGCCAGCAGTTTAAGGGATAGCAATCAGCCCCAGCATTTT
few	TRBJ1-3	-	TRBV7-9	CASSFSRGSGNTIYF	TGTGCCAGCAGCTTTTCCAGGGGCTCTGGAAACACCATATATTTT
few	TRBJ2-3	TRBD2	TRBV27	CASNVYPTSGTNTDTQYF	TGTGCCAGCAACGTTTACCCGACCTCCGGGACTAACACAGATACGCAGTATTTT